The 16 T cell receptor beta chains presented below share a single source sample, sequenced in a study of T cell responses to AZD1222 COVID-19 vaccine. The assay was immunoSEQ multiplex PCR, and TCRdb's table has in-frame clones only and misses some. The data hold some 22,000 clones, with approximately 86% observed a single time. The specimen was peripheral blood, collected on day 0 of AZD1222 vaccination. All receptors derive from an adult in good health.

The J gene is TRBJ1-5, the V gene TRBV4-1, with D perhaps matching TRBD1 (5 bases). The V gene lost 4 bases and the J gene lost 3 bases, with 13 bases spanning the gap. Germline CDR1 and CDR2: MGHRA and YSYEKL. This CDR3 region has 15 residues. This CDR3 reads CASSPAAGDNQPQHF. CDR3 DNA sequence: TGCGCCAGCAGCCCTGCCGCGGGGGACAATCAGCCCCAGCATTTT.

This sequence joins TRBV6-2 or TRBV6-3 and TRBJ1-5; D is ambiguous. The CDR3 runs to 17 residues. Germline CDR1 is MNHEY and CDR2 is SVGEGT. With 1 base removed from V and 6 bases from J, the gap between germline ends came to 19 bases. CDR3 sequence: CASSYWPNFLVGQPQHF. CDR3 coding DNA: TGTGCCAGCAGTTACTGGCCCAATTTTTTAGTCGGTCAGCCCCAGCATTTT.

This rearrangement joins TRBV3-1 (or the pseudogene TRBV3-2) to TRBJ1-4; perhaps TRBD1 as D (5 bases). Deletions cut 6 bases from V and 8 bases from J, with 19 bases between. This CDR3 spans 15 amino acids. Germline CDR1 is LGHDT and CDR2 is YNNKEL (reference sequence). The chain's CDR3 is CASRYKLGVGEKLFF. DNA for the CDR3: TGTGCCAGCAGATACAAGCTGGGGGTAGGAGAAAAACTGTTTTTT.

The chain combines TRBV6-5 with TRBJ1-5, with D hard to call. This CDR3 contains 13 residues. Trimming stripped 3 bases from V and 5 bases from J, with 8 bases between. The germline V gene has CDR1 MNHEY and CDR2 SVGAGI. The CDR3 sequence is CASSYSTYQPQHF. CDR3 in DNA: TGTGCCAGCAGTTATAGTACATATCAGCCCCAGCATTTT.

The J gene is TRBJ2-3, the V gene TRBV3-1 (or the pseudogene TRBV3-2), with no clear D. V was cut by 4 bases and J by 2 bases, with 13 bases left in between. Germline-derived CDR1 and CDR2 are LGHDT and YNNKEL (reference sequence). CDR3 size: 15 residues. CDR3 loop: CASSPYGQNTDTQYF. CDR3 coding DNA: TGTGCCAGCAGCCCGTACGGCCAAAACACAGATACGCAGTATTTT.

The rearrangement uses TRBV5-1 and TRBJ2-7; D is unresolved. The CDR3 contains 13 residues. The germline V gene has CDR1 SGHRS and CDR2 YFSETQ. Trimming removed 3 bases at V and 2 bases at J, with 9 bases between. In nucleotides, the CDR3 is TGCGCCAGCAGCTCCGGATTTACCTACGAGCAGTACTTC. This translates into CASSSGFTYEQYF.

The chain couples TRBV10-3 to TRBJ2-3; 8 positions agree with TRBD2. The J segment lost 4 bases and the V segment lost 4 bases, leaving 7 bases of the junction unmatched. CDR1 is ENHRY, CDR2 SYGVKD, per germline. This CDR3 has 15 residues. The CDR3 DNA follows: TGTGCCATCAGTGCACAAGCGGGGGTCCCAGATACGCAGTATTTT. Protein product: CAISAQAGVPDTQYF.

This sequence joins TRBV7-8 and TRBJ2-3, with D hard to call. Germline V CDR1 and CDR2: SGHVS, FQNEAQ. This CDR3 has 13 residues. V shed 5 bases and J shed 2 bases, with 8 bases lying between them. CDR3 DNA sequence: TGTGCCAGCAGCCCCTACACCACAGATACGCAGTATTTT. This translates into CASSPYTTDTQYF.

The V gene is TRBV5-6, the J gene TRBJ1-2, with a tentative D call TRBD1 (6 bases). The CDR3 length is 14 residues. Per the germline V gene, CDR1 is SGHDT and CDR2 is YYEEEE. The V end was cut by 4 bases, the J end by 2 bases, with 12 bases between. For the CDR3, the DNA is TGTGCCAGCAGCCGAGGACAGACAAACTATGGCTACACCTTC. It specifies CASSRGQTNYGYTF.

V and J are TRBV4-1 and TRBJ1-1; TRBD1 matches 9 bases. Trimming at V came to 0 bases and at J to 0 bases, leaving 5 bases not matched to a gene. The CDR3 runs to 17 residues. CDR1 and CDR2 from the germline V gene are MGHRA and YSYEKL. The DNA of the CDR3 is TGCGCCAGCAGCCAAGAGTGGGACAGGGTTTTGAACACTGAAGCTTTCTTT. Its translation is CASSQEWDRVLNTEAFF.

This rearrangement joins TRBV27 to TRBJ2-3; D is unclear. The CDR3 spans 12 residues. The V end lost 2 bases, the J end lost 6 bases, and 6 bases lay between the germline ends. Germline assignment: CDR1 MNHEY and CDR2 SMNVEV (reference sequence). In DNA form, the CDR3 reads TGTGCCAGCAGTTTAGGGTTGGATACGCAGTATTTT. It codes for CASSLGLDTQYF.

The gene calls are TRBV28 and TRBJ2-7; 11 bases match TRBD2. Germline V gives CDR1 MDHEN, CDR2 SYDVKM. The CDR3 is 15 amino acids. The trim removed 6 bases at V and 2 bases at J, leaving 6 bases unmatched. DNA for the CDR3: TGTGCCAGCAGGGTTTTAGCGGGAGGGACCTACGAGCAGTACTTC. Protein sequence: CASRVLAGGTYEQYF.

The chain employs TRBV6-5 and TRBJ1-2, with no clear D. Per the germline V gene, CDR1 is MNHEY and CDR2 is SVGAGI. The V end was cut by 2 bases, the J end by 4 bases, with 17 bases between. This CDR3 has 16 residues. In nucleotides, the CDR3 is TGTGCCAGCAGTTACAACGGGGAGGGTTGGGTCTATGGCTACACCTTC. Its translation: CASSYNGEGWVYGYTF.

This clone was seen a few times. The rearrangement joins TRBV7-2 to TRBJ1-5; D is uncertain. Looked up from germline, CDR1 is SGHTA and CDR2 is FQGNSA. V lost 5 bases to trimming and J lost 5 bases, with 10 bases between them. The CDR3 is made up of 13 amino acids. CDR3 loop: CASSPQADQPQHF. The CDR3 nucleotides are TGTGCCAGCAGCCCCCAGGCAGATCAGCCCCAGCATTTT.

The chain is built from TRBV9 and TRBJ2-5; D is possibly TRBD2 (6 bases). Trimming took off 0 bases at V and 5 bases at J, with 14 bases between the two ends. Germline V CDR1 and CDR2: SGDLS, YYNGEE. CDR3 size: 15 residues. This CDR3 reads CASSVESTSPETQYF. CDR3 nucleotide sequence: TGTGCCAGCAGCGTAGAATCGACTAGTCCGGAGACCCAGTACTTC.

This chain joins TRBV27 and TRBJ2-3; 9 bases agree with TRBD2. The germline V gene encodes CDR1 MNHEY and CDR2 SMNVEV (reference sequence). The CDR3 runs 15 residues. The junction had 7 bases not matched to a gene; V was cut back by 3 bases and J by 6 bases. The CDR3 here is CASSFGGGAIDTQYF. As DNA, the CDR3 is TGTGCCAGCAGTTTCGGCGGGGGGGCCATCGATACGCAGTATTTT.